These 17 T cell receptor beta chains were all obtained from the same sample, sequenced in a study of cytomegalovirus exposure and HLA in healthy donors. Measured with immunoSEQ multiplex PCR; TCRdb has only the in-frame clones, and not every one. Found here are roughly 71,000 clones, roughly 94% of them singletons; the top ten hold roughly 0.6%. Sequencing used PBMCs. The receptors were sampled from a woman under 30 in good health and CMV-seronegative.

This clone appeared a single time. The CDR3 region is CASSFTGGADTQYF. CDR3 nucleotides: TGTGCCAGCAGCTTCACAGGGGGCGCAGATACGCAGTATTTT. J is TRBJ2-3 and V is TRBV7-9, with 9 bases matching TRBD1. Germline CDR1 reads SEHNR; CDR2 reads FQNEAQ (reference sequence). The J segment lost 4 bases and the V segment lost 3 bases, leaving 2 bases of the junction unmatched. This CDR3 has 14 residues.

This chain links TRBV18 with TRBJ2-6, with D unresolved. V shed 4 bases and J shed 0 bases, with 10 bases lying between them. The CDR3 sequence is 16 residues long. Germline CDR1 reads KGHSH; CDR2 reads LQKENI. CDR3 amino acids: CASSLLKSSGANVLTF. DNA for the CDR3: TGTGCCAGCTCACTACTGAAAAGCTCTGGGGCCAACGTCCTGACTTTC.

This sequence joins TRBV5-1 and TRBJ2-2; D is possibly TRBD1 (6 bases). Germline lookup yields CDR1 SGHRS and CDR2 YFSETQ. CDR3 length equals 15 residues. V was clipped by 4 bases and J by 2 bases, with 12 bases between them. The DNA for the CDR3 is TGCGCCAGCAGCACAGGACAGATCAACACCGGGGAGCTGTTTTTT. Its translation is CASSTGQINTGELFF.

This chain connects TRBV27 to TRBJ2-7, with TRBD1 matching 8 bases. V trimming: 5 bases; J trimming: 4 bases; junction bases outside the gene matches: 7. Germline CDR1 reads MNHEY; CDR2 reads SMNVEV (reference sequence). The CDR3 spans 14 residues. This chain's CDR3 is CASSLDRARYEQYF. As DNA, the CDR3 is TGTGCCAGCAGTCTGGACAGGGCCAGGTACGAGCAGTACTTC.

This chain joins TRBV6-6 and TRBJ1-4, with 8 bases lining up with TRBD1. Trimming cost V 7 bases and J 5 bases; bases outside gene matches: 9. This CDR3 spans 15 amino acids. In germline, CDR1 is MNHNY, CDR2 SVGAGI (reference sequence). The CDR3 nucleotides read TGTGCCAGCACCTTGGGGACAGGATGGAATGAAAAACTGTTTTTT. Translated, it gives CASTLGTGWNEKLFF.

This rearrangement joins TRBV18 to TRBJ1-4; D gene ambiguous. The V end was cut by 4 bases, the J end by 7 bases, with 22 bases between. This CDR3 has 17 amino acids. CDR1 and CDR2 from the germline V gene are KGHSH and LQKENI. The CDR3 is CASSQDVSTRGVEKLFF. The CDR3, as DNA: TGTGCCAGCTCACAAGACGTCTCGACCCGCGGGGTTGAAAAACTGTTTTTT.

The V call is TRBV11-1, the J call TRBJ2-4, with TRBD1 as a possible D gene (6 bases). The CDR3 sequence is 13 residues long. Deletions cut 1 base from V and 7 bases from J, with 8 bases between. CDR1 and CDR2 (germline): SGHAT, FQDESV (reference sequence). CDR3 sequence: CASSLGGLNIQYF. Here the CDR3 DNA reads TGTGCCAGCAGCTTAGGGGGGCTGAACATTCAGTACTTC.

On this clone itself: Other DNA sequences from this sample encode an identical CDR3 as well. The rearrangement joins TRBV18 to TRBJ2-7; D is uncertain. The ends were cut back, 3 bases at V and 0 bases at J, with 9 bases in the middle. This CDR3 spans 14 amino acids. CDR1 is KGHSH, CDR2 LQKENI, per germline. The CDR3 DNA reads TGTGCCAGCTCACCGACCGGGTCCTCCTACGAGCAGTACTTC. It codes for CASSPTGSSYEQYF.

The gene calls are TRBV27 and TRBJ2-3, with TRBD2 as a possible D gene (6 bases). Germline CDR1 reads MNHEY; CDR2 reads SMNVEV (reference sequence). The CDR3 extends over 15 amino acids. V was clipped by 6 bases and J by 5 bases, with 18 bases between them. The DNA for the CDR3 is TGTGCCAGCAGGGGGGGATCCAAATACCGAGATACGCAGTATTTT. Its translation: CASRGGSKYRDTQYF.

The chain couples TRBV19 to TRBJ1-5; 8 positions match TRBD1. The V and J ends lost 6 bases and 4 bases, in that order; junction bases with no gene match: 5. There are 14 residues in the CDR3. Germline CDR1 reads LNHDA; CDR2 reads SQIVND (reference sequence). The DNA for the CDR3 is TGTGCCAGTAGCTGGACAGGGCCAAATCAGCCCCAGCATTTT. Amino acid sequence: CASSWTGPNQPQHF.

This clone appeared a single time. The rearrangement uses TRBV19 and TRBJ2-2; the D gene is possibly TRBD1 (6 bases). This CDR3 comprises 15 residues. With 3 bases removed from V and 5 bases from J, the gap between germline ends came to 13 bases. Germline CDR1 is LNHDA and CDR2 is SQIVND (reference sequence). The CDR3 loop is CASSIQGKRTGELFF. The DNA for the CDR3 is TGTGCCAGTAGTATCCAGGGGAAGCGGACCGGGGAGCTGTTTTTT.

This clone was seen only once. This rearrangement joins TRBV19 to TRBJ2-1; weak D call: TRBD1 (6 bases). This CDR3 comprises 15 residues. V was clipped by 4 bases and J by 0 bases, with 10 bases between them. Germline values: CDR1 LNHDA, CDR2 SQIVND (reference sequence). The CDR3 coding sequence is TGTGCCAGTAGTACAACAGGGCGCTCCTACAATGAGCAGTTCTTC. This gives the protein CASSTTGRSYNEQFF.

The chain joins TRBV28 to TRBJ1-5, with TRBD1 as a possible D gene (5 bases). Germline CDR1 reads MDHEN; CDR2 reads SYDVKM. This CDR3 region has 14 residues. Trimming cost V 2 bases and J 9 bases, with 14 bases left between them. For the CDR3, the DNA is TGTGCCAGCAGTTTACAAGGGGCGGGGGGGCCCCAGCATTTT. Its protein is CASSLQGAGGPQHF.

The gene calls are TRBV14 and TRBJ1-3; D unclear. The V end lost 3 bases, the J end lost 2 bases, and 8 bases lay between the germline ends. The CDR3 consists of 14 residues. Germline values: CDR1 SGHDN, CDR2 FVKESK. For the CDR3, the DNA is TGTGCCAGCAGCCACACAATGGCTGGAAACACCATATATTTT. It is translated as CASSHTMAGNTIYF.

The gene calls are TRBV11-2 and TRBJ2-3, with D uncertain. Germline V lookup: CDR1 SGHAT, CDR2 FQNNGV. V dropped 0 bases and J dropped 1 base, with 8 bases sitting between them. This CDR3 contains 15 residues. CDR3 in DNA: TGTGCCAGCAGCTTAGAGAGAAGTGGCACAGATACGCAGTATTTT. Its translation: CASSLERSGTDTQYF.

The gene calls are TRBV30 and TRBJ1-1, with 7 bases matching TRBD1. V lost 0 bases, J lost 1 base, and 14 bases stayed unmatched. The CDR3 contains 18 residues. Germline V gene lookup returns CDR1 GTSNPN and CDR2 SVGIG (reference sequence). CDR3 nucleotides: TGTGCCTGGAGTGTAATGTATTATGTGGGACAGAGGAACACTGAAGCTTTCTTT. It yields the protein CAWSVMYYVGQRNTEAFF.

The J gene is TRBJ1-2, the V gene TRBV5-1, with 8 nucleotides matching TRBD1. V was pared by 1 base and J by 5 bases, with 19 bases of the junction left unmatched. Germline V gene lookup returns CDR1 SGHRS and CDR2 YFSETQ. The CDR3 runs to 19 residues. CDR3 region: CASSLLAKEADRVGYGYTF. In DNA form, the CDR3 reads TGCGCCAGCAGCTTGTTAGCTAAGGAGGCGGACAGGGTGGGGTATGGCTACACCTTC.